Listed here is a single TCR beta chain. The data are from a study of blood T cell repertoires in COVID-19. Authors' processing steps: Nucleated cell counts were estimated from reference gene primer amplification. The data were produced by immunoSEQ multiplex PCR, yet TCRdb's version contains in-frame clones alone and is incomplete. That table furnishes V, J and clone size, whereas the DNA furnished D and trimming. The table has more than 450,000 clones, approximately 86% seen once. The CDR3 sequence is 14 residues long. Between the trimmed V and J ends, which lost 5 bases and 5 bases, there was a span of 15 bases. Germline V gives CDR1 SEHNR, CDR2 FQNEAQ (reference sequence).

This chain uses TRBV7-9 with TRBJ1-2; possibly TRBD1 for D (6 bases). This receptor was identified in a woman aged 18-29 years who had recovered from COVID-19. The sample taken for sequencing was PBMCs or T cells enriched from blood (not recorded which). In nucleotides, the CDR3 is TGTGCCAGCAGCCCCGGCAGGGGAGGGTATGGCTACACCTTC. This codes for CASSPGRGGYGYTF.